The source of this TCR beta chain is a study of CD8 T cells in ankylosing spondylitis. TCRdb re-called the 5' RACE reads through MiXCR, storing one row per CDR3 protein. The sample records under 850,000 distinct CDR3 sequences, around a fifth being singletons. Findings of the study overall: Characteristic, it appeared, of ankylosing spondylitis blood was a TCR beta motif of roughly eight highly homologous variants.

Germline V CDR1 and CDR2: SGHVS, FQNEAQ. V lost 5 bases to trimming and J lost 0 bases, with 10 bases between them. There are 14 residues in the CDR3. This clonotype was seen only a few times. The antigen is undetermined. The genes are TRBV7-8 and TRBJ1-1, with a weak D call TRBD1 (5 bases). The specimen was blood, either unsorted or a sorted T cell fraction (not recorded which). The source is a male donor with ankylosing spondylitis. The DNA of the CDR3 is TGTGCCAGCAGCGAGGGACTGATGAACACTGAAGCTTTCTTT. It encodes CASSEGLMNTEAFF.